Reported below is one TCR beta chain. The antigen is unknown. This record belongs to a study of a mutant IDH1 vaccine in newly diagnosed glioma. Background on the study: The vaccination schedule gave patients eight doses in weeks 1, 3, 5, 7, 11, 15, 19 and 23. Vaccinations were initiated 4-6 weeks following radiotherapy alone, or were given together with temozolomide cycles.

The sample's time point: week 23, last vaccination. Each dose delivered 300 ug of mutant IDH1 20-mer peptide subcutaneously with imiquimod. Germline CDR1 SGHVS, CDR2 FQNEAQ. This CDR3 spans 16 amino acids. Trimming cost V 1 base and J 7 bases, with 19 bases left between them. Data came from immunoSEQ multiplex PCR; TCRdb stores just in-frame clones and leaves some out. Counted here are 52,000 or so clones, about 81% occurring once; the ten biggest clones make up about 8.8%. V and J are TRBV7-8 and TRBJ2-5, with D maybe TRBD2 (5 bases). The source of this sequence is a woman between 40 and 55 years old with glioma. Some clones in this sample may be carry-over from other donors' samples. The specimen was PBMCs, collected from a glioma patient whose treatment included an IDH1 peptide vaccine. In DNA form, the CDR3 reads TGTGCCAGCAGCTTAGGGCGGGCTGATGGCGCTGCGACCCAGTACTTC. Encoded protein: CASSLGRADGAATQYF.